The present T cell receptor (beta chain) was sequenced within a study of blood T cell repertoires in COVID-19. The overall study: Whether acute or convalescent, the COVID-19 samples came from the United States, Italy and Spain.

The CDR3 runs to 16 residues. Germline V gives CDR1 KGHSH, CDR2 LQKENI. V shed 0 bases, J shed 3 bases, and the junction held 6 bases outside the gene matches. Authors' processing steps: Amplification from reference gene primers served as the basis for estimated nucleated cell counts. Only in-frame clones appear in the TCRdb table, and some are missing; sequencing was by immunoSEQ multiplex PCR. Clone size and the V and J calls come from that table; the DNA yielded D and trimming. The sample yields approximately 19,000 clones, just under 95% seen once. The sequence derives from a human donor in a cohort sampled during active COVID-19. This chain links TRBV18 with TRBJ2-3; 7 bases fit TRBD2. The sample comprised peripheral blood. Here the CDR3 DNA reads TGTGCCAGCTCACCACCGGCGGAGGGAGGGACAGATACGCAGTATTTT. As protein: CASSPPAEGGTDTQYF.